This T cell receptor beta chain comes out of a study of shared clonotypes between healthy human individuals. Study background: Every donor yielded three CD4 naive, three CD4 memory, two CD8 naive and one CD8 memory plate.

General observations from the study: Richness estimates generally favored naive over memory subsets.

In germline, CDR1 is SGHRS, CDR2 YFSETQ. Germline trimming cut 4 bases from V and 5 bases from J; bases unmatched to any gene: 8. The CDR3 consists of 15 residues. TCRdb's table, derived via immunoSEQ multiplex PCR, lists solely in-frame clones and lacks some. The table shows millions of clones, with approximately 95% occurring only once. With regard to this clone: Antigen: not known.

The specimen sequenced was naive CD4+ T cells sorted from blood. The subset: CD45RA+ positively selected. The rearrangement uses TRBV5-1 and TRBJ2-5; 10 bases fit TRBD1. The sequence came from a man aged 18 to 29 in good health. The CDR3 bases are TGCGCCAGCAGCGTCTCGACAGGGGGCGGGGAGACCCAGTACTTC. Its protein product is CASSVSTGGGETQYF.